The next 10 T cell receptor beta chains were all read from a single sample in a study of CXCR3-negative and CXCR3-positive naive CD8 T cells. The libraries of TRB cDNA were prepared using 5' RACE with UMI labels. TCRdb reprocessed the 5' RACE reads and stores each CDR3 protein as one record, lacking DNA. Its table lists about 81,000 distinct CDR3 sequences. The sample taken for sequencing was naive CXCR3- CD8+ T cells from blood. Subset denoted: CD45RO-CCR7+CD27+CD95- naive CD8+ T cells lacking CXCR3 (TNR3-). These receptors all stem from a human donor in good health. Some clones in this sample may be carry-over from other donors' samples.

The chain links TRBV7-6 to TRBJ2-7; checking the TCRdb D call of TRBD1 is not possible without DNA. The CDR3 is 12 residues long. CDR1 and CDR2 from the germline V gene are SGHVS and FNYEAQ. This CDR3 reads CASSPLSGEQYF.

The CDR3 here is CATSRVDEQFF. The chain links TRBV15 to TRBJ2-1. The CDR3 contains 11 residues. Germline V lookup: CDR1 LNHNV, CDR2 YYDKDF (reference sequence).

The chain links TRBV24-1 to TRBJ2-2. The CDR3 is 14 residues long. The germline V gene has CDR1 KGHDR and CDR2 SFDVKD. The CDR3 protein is CATSDLRDTGELFF.

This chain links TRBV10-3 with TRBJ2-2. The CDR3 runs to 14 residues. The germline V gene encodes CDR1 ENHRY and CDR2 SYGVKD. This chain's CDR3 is CAITPAANTGELFF.

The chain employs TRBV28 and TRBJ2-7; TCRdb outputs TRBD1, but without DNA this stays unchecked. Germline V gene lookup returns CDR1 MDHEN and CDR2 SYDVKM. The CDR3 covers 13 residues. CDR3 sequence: CASSFTGRYEQYF.

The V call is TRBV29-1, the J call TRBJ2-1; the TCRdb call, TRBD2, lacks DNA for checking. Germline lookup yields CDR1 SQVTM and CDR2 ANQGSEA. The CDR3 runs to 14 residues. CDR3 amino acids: CSVVTSWSANEQFF.

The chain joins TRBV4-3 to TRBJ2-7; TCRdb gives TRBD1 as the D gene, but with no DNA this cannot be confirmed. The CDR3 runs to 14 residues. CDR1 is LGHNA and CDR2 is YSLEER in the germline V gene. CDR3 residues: CASSPGDREGEQYF.

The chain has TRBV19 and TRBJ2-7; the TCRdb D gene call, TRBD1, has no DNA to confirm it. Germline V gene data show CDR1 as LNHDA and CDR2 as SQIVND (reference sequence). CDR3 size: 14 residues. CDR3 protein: CASSDQGKTYEQYF.

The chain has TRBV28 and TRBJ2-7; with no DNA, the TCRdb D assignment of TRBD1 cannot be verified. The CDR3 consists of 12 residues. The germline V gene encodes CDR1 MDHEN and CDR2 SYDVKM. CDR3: CASRPQGHEQYF.

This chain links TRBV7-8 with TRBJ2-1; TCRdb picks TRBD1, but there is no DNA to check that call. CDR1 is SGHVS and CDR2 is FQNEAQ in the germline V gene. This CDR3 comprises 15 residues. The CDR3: CASNPGGGSYNEQSF.